The subject of this entry is one TCR beta chain. Its antigen is undetermined. The table came from immunoSEQ multiplex PCR; TCRdb's copy has only in-frame clones and leaves some out. The sample contains approximately 13,000 clones, around 70% of which appear only once. Prior to sequencing, the ViraFEST assay stimulated PBMC with viral peptide pools, which expanded the antigen-specific CD4+ T cells. Following an approximately ten-day culture, CD4+ T cells were purified. Participants were given two doses of BNT162b2 or mRNA-1273 vaccine. Each vaccine recipient was nucleocapsid antibody negative and had no prior SARS-CoV-2 infection. The record originates from a study of vaccination effects on CD4 cells after COVID-19. Germline loops: CDR1 KGHSH, CDR2 LQKENI. V lost 2 bases, J lost 4 bases, and 14 bases lay in between. The CDR3 contains 15 residues.

The receptor was isolated from a human donor who received a COVID-19 vaccine. This chain connects TRBV18 to TRBJ1-2; D might be TRBD1 (6 bases). This material consisted of CD4+ T cells from PBMCs cultured with SARS-CoV-2 spike peptides, taken after COVID-19 vaccination. This chain's CDR3 is CASSPMTDRSYGYTF. The CDR3 DNA sequence: TGTGCCAGCTCACCAATGACGGACAGAAGCTATGGCTACACCTTC.